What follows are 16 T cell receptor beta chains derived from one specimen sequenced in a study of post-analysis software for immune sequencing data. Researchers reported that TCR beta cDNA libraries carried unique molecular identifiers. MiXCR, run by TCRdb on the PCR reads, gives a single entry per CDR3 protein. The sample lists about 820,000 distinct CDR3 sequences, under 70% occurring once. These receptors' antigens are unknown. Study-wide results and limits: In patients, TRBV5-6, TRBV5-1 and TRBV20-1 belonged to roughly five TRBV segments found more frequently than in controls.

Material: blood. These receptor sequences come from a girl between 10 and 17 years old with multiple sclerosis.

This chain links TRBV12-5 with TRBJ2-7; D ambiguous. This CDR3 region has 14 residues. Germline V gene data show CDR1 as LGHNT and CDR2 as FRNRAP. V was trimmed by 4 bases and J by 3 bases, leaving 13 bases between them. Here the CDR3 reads CASGSAPSSYEQYF. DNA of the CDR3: TGTGCTAGTGGTTCCGCCCCATCTAGCTACGAGCAGTACTTC.

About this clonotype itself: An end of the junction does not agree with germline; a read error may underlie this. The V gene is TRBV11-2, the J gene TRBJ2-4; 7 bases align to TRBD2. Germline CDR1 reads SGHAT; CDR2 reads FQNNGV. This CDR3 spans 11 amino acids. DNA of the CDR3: TGTGCCGGCAGCACCCCGCGGGAGCAGTACTTC. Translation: CAGSTPREQYF.

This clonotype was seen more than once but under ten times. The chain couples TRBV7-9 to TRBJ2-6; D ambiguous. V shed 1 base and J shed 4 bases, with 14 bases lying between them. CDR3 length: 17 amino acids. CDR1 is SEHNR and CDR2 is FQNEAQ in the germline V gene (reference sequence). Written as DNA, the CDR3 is TGTGCCAGCAGCTTAGTGGGCACTCCCACCGGGGCCAACGTCCTGACTTTC. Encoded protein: CASSLVGTPTGANVLTF.

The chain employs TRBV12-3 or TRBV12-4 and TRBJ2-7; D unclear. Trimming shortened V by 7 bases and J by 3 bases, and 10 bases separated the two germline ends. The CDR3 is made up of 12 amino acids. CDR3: CASTSTRYEQYF. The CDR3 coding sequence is TGTGCCAGCACCTCAACTCGCTACGAGCAGTACTTC.

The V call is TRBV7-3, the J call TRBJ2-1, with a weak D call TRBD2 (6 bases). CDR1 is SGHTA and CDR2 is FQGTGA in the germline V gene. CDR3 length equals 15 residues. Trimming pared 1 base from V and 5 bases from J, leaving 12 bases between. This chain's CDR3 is CASSLNGPGDNEQFF. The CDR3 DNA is TGTGCCAGCAGCTTAAATGGGCCGGGAGACAATGAGCAGTTCTTC.

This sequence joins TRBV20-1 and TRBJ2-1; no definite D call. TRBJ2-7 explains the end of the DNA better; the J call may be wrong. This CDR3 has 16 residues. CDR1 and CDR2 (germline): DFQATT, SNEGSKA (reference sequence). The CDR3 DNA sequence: TGCAGTGCTAGAGATCGAGTACCGAGAAAGTACAATGAGCAGTACTTC. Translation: CSARDRVPRKYNEQYF.

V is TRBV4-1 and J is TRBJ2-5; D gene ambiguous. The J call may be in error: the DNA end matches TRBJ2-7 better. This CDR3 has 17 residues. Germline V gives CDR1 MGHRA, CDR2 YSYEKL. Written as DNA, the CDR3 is TGCGCCAGCAGCCAAGATTACCGGTACCAAACCCCCTACGAGCAGTACTTC. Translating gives CASSQDYRYQTPYEQYF.

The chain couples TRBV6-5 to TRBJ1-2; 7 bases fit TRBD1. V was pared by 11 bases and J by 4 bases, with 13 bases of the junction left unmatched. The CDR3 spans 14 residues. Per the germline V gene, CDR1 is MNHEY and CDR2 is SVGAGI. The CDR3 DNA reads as TGTGCCGTAGGACAGGCGCCCCAGGGCTATGGCTACACCTTC. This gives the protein CAVGQAPQGYGYTF.

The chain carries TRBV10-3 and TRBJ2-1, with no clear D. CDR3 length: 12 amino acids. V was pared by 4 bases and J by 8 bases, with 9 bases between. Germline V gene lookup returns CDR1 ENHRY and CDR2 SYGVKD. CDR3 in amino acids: CAISGPRDEQFF. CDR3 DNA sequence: TGTGCCATCAGTGGTCCTCGGGATGAGCAGTTCTTC.

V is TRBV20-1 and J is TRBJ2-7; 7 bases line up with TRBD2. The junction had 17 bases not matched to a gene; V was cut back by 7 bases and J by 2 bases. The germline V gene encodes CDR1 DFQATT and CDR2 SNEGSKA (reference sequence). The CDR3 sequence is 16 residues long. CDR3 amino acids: CSVARVLSGLPYEQYF. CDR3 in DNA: TGCAGTGTGGCCCGGGTCCTTAGCGGGTTACCCTACGAGCAGTACTTC.

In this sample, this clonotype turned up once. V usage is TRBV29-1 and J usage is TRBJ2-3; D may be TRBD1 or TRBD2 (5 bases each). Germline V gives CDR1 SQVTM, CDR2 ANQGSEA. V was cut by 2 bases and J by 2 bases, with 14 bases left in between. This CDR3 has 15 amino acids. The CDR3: CSVETGPFSTDTQYF. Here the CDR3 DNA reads TGCAGCGTTGAAACGGGGCCCTTTTCCACAGATACGCAGTATTTT.

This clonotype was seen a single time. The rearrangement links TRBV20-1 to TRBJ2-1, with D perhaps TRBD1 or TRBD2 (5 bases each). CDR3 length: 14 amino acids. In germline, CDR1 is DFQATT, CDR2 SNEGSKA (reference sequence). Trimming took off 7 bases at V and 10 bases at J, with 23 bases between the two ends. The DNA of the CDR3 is TGCAGTGGGAATGCAGGGAGCCCAAGGTCGGAGCAGTTCTTC. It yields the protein CSGNAGSPRSEQFF.

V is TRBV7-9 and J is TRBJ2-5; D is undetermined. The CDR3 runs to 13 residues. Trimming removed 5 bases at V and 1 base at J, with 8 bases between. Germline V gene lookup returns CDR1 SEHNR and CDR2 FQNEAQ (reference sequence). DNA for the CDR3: TGTGCCAGCAGCCCCGCGGTCCAAGAGACCCAGTACTTC. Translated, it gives CASSPAVQETQYF. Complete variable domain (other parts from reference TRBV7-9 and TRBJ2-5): DTGVSQNPRHKITKRGQNVTFRCDPISEHNRLYWYRQTLGQGPEFLTYFQNEAQLEKSRLLSDRFSAERPKGSFSTLEIQRTEQGDSAMYLCASSPAVQETQYFGPGTRLLVL.

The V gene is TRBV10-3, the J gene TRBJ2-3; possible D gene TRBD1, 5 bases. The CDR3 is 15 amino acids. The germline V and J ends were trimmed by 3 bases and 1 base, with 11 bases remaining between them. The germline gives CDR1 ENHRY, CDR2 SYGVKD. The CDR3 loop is CAISDLGEGTDTQYF. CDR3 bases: TGTGCCATCAGTGATCTAGGGGAAGGCACAGATACGCAGTATTTT.

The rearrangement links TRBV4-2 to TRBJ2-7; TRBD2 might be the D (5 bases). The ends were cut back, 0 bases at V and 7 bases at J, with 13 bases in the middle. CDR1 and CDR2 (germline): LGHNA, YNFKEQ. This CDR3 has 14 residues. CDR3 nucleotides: TGTGCCAGCAGCCAAGATGGTGGAAGGACTGAGCAGTACTTC. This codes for CASSQDGGRTEQYF.

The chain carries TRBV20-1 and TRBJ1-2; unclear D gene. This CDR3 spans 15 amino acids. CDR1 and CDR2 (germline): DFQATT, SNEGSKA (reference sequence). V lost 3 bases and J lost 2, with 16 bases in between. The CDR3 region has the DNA TGCAGTGCTAGCGGAGGGCAGAGCCACAACTATGGCTACACCTTC. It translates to CSASGGQSHNYGYTF.